This entry concerns a single T cell receptor beta chain. No antigen is known for it. These data belong to a study of a mutant IDH1 vaccine in newly diagnosed glioma. Across the study: Once 4-6 weeks had passed after radiotherapy alone, vaccination started, or it started with temozolomide cycles. Standard pretreatment was either radiotherapy, temozolomide, or, for most, radiochemotherapy with temozolomide.

Germline CDR1 is SGDLS and CDR2 is YYNGEE. The CDR3 is 16 residues long. Germline trimming cut 0 bases from V and 5 bases from J; bases unmatched to any gene: 4. Profiled with immunoSEQ multiplex PCR; TCRdb holds only in-frame clones, not every one. The sample yields 30,000 to 40,000 clones, roughly 56% seen once. This sample's time point: week 5, during vaccination. A 20-mer mutant IDH1 peptide at 300 ug was injected subcutaneously with topical imiquimod. V is TRBV9 and J is TRBJ2-1; 11 bases match TRBD2. Sequencing used PBMCs, obtained from a glioma patient whose treatment included an IDH1 peptide vaccine. The TCR sequence derives from a woman aged 18 to 35 with glioma. The CDR3 DNA reads TGTGCCAGCAGCGTAGGACGACTAGCGGGAAACAATGAGCAGTTCTTC. Translation gives CASSVGRLAGNNEQFF. The full variable domain, in which reference TRBV9 and TRBJ2-1 provide the parts outside the CDR3, is DSGVTQTPKHLITATGQRVTLRCSPRSGDLSVYWYQQSLDQGLQFLIQYYNGEERAKGNILERFSAQQFPDLHSELNLSSLELGDSALYFCASSVGRLAGNNEQFFGPGTRLTVL.